The 2 T cell receptor beta chains reported below all come from one sample, sequenced in a study of read filtering for tumor transcriptome and immune sequencing. Molecular barcoded adaptors covering alpha/delta and beta/gamma chains were used on approximately 400 ng RNA. TCRdb analysed the reads with MiXCR anew, one entry per CDR3 protein. The table includes about 130,000 distinct CDR3 sequences, 10% to 15% detected once. Sequenced: a population of CD138-negative cells sorted from bone marrow. Receptors were obtained from a donor at least 40 years old with multiple myeloma.

This clonotype was counted ten times or more. V is TRBV19 and J is TRBJ1-5; D ambiguous. CDR1 and CDR2 (germline): LNHDA, SQIVND (reference sequence). The CDR3 consists of 13 residues. V was shortened by 7 bases and J by 4 bases, with 11 bases between the two germline ends. CDR3 in amino acids: CASTMGTNQPQHF. The CDR3 DNA follows: TGTGCCAGTACCATGGGCACGAATCAGCCCCAGCATTTT.

This clonotype has at least ten counts. This rearrangement joins TRBV7-9 to TRBJ2-5; no clear D gene. Trimming shortened V by 4 bases and J by 3 bases, and 6 bases separated the two germline ends. The germline V gene encodes CDR1 SEHNR and CDR2 FQNEAQ (reference sequence). The CDR3 spans 12 residues. The CDR3 DNA reads as TGTGCCAGCAGCTCCCAGAAAGAGACCCAGTACTTC. This gives the protein CASSSQKETQYF.